This passage covers 22 T cell receptor beta chains from one sample sequenced in a study of T cells in Graves' hyperthyroidism and ophthalmopathy (dated by TCRdb to 2018 to 2020). The library came from multiplex PCR. This sample was sequenced with an Illumina HiSeq 2000. The TCR beta CDR3 regions were amplified from the RNA transcripts. The TCR CDR3 was subjected to a first round of RT-PCR using the HTBI primer set and the Qiagen OneStep RT-PCR kit. The public reads were run again by TCRdb, first through fastp at Q25 and then through MiXCR, and only productive beta chains were kept. Every CDR3 protein is listed once, alongside the most common genes and DNA of its rows. The sample contains roughly 260,000 distinct CDR3 sequences, about 14% of them found a single time. The ten biggest clones cover about 14% of the sample. Sequencing input: blood. These receptors all come from a woman aged 40 to 55 with Graves' hyperthyroidism that later progressed to Graves' ophthalmopathy.

This clonotype came up a few times. A much bigger clone sits one base away, suggesting this may be a read error. It is likely a read error, because the conserved phenylalanine at the end of the CDR3 is missing. V usage is TRBV2 and J usage is TRBJ1-5, with a weak D call TRBD1 (6 bases). The length of the CDR3 is 15 residues. The V end lost 3 bases, the J end lost 2 bases, and 11 bases lay between the germline ends. Germline CDR1 and CDR2: SNHLY and FYNNEI. CDR3 DNA: TGTGCCAGCAGTGACTGGGGGGCTGGCAATCAGCCCCAGCATCTT. Translated: CASSDWGAGNQPQHL.

This chain connects TRBV7-9 to TRBJ2-3; 8 bases line up with TRBD2. The CDR3 covers 15 residues. The germline CDR1 and CDR2 sequences are SEHNR and FQNEAQ (reference sequence). With 2 bases clipped from V and 4 bases from J, the junction kept 5 bases outside the gene matches. CDR3 sequence (DNA): TGTGCCAGCAGCTTATTGGCGGGAGGAGCAGATACGCAGTATTTT. This translates into CASSLLAGGADTQYF.

About this clonotype itself: The germline gene is not matched at one end of the junction; a read error may be the cause. The V and J genes are TRBV5-4 and TRBJ1-6; D perhaps matches TRBD1 (5 bases). Germline V lookup: CDR1 SGHNT, CDR2 YYREEE (reference sequence). The CDR3 has 18 residues. The CDR3 is CASSLMRTDLGGNPPLHF. CDR3 DNA: TGTGCCAGCAGCTTAATGAGGACGGATCTTGGGGGTAATCCACCCCTCCACTTT. The whole variable domain, remainder taken from reference TRBV5-4 and TRBJ1-6, is ETGVTQSPTHLIKTRGQQVTLRCSSQSGHNTVSWYQQALGQGPQFIFQYYREEENGRGNFPPRFSGLQFPNYSSELNVNALELDDSALYLCASSLMRTDLGGNPPLHFGNGTRLTVT.

Ten or more counts support this clonotype. This rearrangement joins TRBV6-2 or TRBV6-3 to TRBJ2-7, with 9 bases matching TRBD2. Germline assignment: CDR1 MNHEY and CDR2 SVGEGT. V gave up 7 bases and J gave up 3 bases; unmatched junction bases: 10. This CDR3 is built from 15 residues. CDR3 amino acids: CASNSRLAEYYEQYF. The DNA of the CDR3 is TGTGCCAGCAACTCACGACTAGCGGAATACTACGAGCAGTACTTC.

The chain links TRBV20-1 to TRBJ2-3; the match to TRBD2 covers 11 bases. Per germline, CDR1 DFQATT and CDR2 SNEGSKA (reference sequence). CDR3 length equals 16 residues. Trimming cost V 1 base and J 2 bases; bases outside gene matches: 5. The CDR3 DNA is TGCAGTGCTAGAGGCCCGGGACTAGCGGCCACAGATACGCAGTATTTT. This encodes CSARGPGLAATDTQYF.

The table lists this clonotype with many counts. The chain links TRBV19 to TRBJ2-3; TRBD2 agrees at 12 bases. The CDR3 sequence is 16 residues long. CDR1 and CDR2 (germline): LNHDA, SQIVND (reference sequence). V shed 4 bases and J 2 bases; nucleotides not matched to a gene: 4. The CDR3 nucleotides are TGTGCCAGTAGTACCGGGACTAGCGGGCCCACAGATACGCAGTATTTT. Translating gives CASSTGTSGPTDTQYF.

This clonotype has only a few counts. V is TRBV2 and J is TRBJ2-7; 7 bases fit TRBD1. J gave up 5 bases and V 1 base, and 8 bases lay outside the gene matches. Germline V CDR1 and CDR2: SNHLY, FYNNEI. The CDR3 consists of 15 residues. CDR3 DNA: TGTGCCAGCAGTGAAGTTGGACAGGTATCCCACGAGCAGTACTTC. Residues: CASSEVGQVSHEQYF.

This clonotype was counted ten times or more. The chain carries TRBV28 and TRBJ2-7, with TRBD2 identical over 9 bases. Germline V CDR1 and CDR2: MDHEN, SYDVKM. The ends lost 3 bases at V and 4 bases at J; junction bases unmatched: 13. The CDR3 loop spans 17 amino acids. The CDR3 region is CASSFISGRIRVYEQYF. The DNA of the CDR3 is TGTGCCAGCAGTTTCATTAGCGGGAGAATTCGGGTTTACGAGCAGTACTTC.

This sequence joins TRBV6-5 and TRBJ2-1; 11 nucleotides match TRBD2. The germline V gene encodes CDR1 MNHEY and CDR2 SVGAGI. Germline trimming cut 2 bases from V and 8 bases from J; bases unmatched to any gene: 8. This CDR3 is 16 amino acids long. The CDR3 loop reads CASSYGSGRVGHEQFF. The CDR3 nucleotides read TGTGCCAGCAGTTACGGTAGCGGGAGGGTGGGGCATGAGCAGTTCTTC.

The genes are TRBV6-4 and TRBJ2-2, with D perhaps assigned TRBD1 or TRBD2 (5 bases each). V was trimmed by 8 bases and J by 3 bases, leaving 13 bases between them. This CDR3 comprises 14 residues. Germline-derived CDR1 and CDR2 are MRHNA and SNTAGT. The CDR3 bases are TGTGCCAGCCGCCGACTGGGGGACACCGGGGAGCTGTTTTTT. It codes for CASRRLGDTGELFF.

This clonotype was counted a few times. The chain combines TRBV6-2 or TRBV6-3 with TRBJ2-3, with D possibly called TRBD1 or TRBD2 (5 bases each). The CDR3 has 15 residues. Germline V gene lookup returns CDR1 MNHEY and CDR2 SVGEGT. The V gene lost 6 bases and the J gene lost 8 bases, with 21 bases spanning the gap. The CDR3 DNA follows: TGTGCCAGCAGACCTCCGGGGCTAAGCGGAGGTACGCAGTATTTT. Translation gives CASRPPGLSGGTQYF.

The chain uses TRBV6-1 and TRBJ2-1; a possible D gene is TRBD1 (6 bases). The CDR3 contains 14 residues. CDR1 MNHNS and CDR2 SASEGT come from the germline V gene. V lost 6 bases and J lost 11, with 20 bases in between. The CDR3 spells CASSRQDVVYKQFF. CDR3 nucleotide sequence: TGTGCCAGCAGCAGACAGGACGTGGTTTATAAGCAGTTCTTC.

This clonotype was recorded at least ten times. The genes are TRBV20-1 and TRBJ1-1; unclear D gene. This CDR3 is built from 11 residues. Trimming pared 7 bases from V and 0 bases from J, leaving 6 bases between. CDR1 DFQATT and CDR2 SNEGSKA come from the germline V gene (reference sequence). CDR3 bases: TGCAGTGGCCATCTGAACACTGAAGCTTTCTTT. Protein: CSGHLNTEAFF.

In its sample, this clonotype was seen many times. The chain uses TRBV6-1 and TRBJ2-1, with D possibly matching TRBD2 (6 bases). Germline V CDR1 and CDR2: MNHNS, SASEGT. V lost 2 bases to trimming and J lost 7 bases, with 15 bases between them. The CDR3 runs 15 residues. The CDR3 here is CASSEPGGPRNEQFF. DNA for the CDR3: TGTGCCAGCAGTGAACCTGGAGGGCCGAGGAATGAGCAGTTCTTC.

Ten or more counts support this clonotype. The J gene is TRBJ1-1, the V gene TRBV3-1; D may be TRBD1 (5 bases). Trimming took off 2 bases at V and 1 base at J, with 8 bases between the two ends. The CDR3 is 14 residues long. The germline V gene has CDR1 LGHDT and CDR2 YNNKEL (reference sequence). DNA for the CDR3: TGTGCCAGCAGCCAACAGGGTCGGAACACTGAAGCTTTCTTT. Its translation: CASSQQGRNTEAFF.

This clonotype has ten or more counts. The rearrangement joins TRBV28 to TRBJ1-2; D may be TRBD1 (6 bases). Germline V gene lookup returns CDR1 MDHEN and CDR2 SYDVKM. V was clipped by 8 bases and J by 3 bases, with 13 bases between them. This CDR3 has 13 residues. DNA for the CDR3: TGTGCCAGCCGCAGGGGTCCCGACTATGGCTACACCTTC. As protein: CASRRGPDYGYTF.

This clonotype was picked up many times. The chain joins TRBV6-2 or TRBV6-3 to TRBJ2-7; 8 bases line up with TRBD1. This CDR3 comprises 16 residues. Germline CDR1 MNHEY, CDR2 SVGEGT. Losses at the gene ends were 0 bases for V and 6 bases for J; bases not matched to a gene: 10. The CDR3 DNA follows: TGTGCCAGCAGTTACTCGGACAGGGCCCCCTCGATCGAGCAGTACTTC. Protein product: CASSYSDRAPSIEQYF.

This clonotype was seen many times. The chain has TRBV11-2 and TRBJ2-3; 7 bases map to TRBD1. Germline V gene sequence: CDR1 SGHAT, CDR2 FQNNGV. There are 18 residues in the CDR3. V gave up 5 bases and J gave up 9 bases; unmatched junction bases: 23. The CDR3 sequence: CASSPLKGYRGAMGTQYF. DNA for the CDR3: TGTGCCAGCAGCCCATTAAAGGGATACAGGGGAGCTATGGGAACGCAGTATTTT.

This sequence joins TRBV5-1 and TRBJ2-2, with 7 nucleotides matching TRBD2. Germline CDR1 and CDR2: SGHRS and YFSETQ. Unmatched junction bases numbered 12, after V lost 0 bases and J lost 4 bases. The CDR3 covers 18 residues. CDR3 DNA: TGCGCCAGCAGCTTGGGGCTAGCGGAGCTTCGGGGCACCGGGGAGCTGTTTTTT. It translates to CASSLGLAELRGTGELFF.

This clonotype came up many times. The CDR3 sequence is CASTPARGGTEAFF. The CDR3 region has the DNA TGTGCCAGTACCCCGGCTCGTGGAGGCACTGAAGCTTTCTTT. The chain carries TRBV19 and TRBJ1-1; the D is unclear. V lost 7 bases, J lost 4 bases, and 16 bases lay in between. The length of the CDR3 is 14 residues. The germline V gene encodes CDR1 LNHDA and CDR2 SQIVND (reference sequence).

In this sample, this clonotype turned up many times. The chain links TRBV12-3 or TRBV12-4 to TRBJ2-5, with 11 bases aligning to TRBD2. The CDR3 runs 16 residues. The ends lost 3 bases at V and 5 bases at J; junction bases unmatched: 8. CDR3 coding DNA: TGTGCCAGCAGTTTTACTAGCGGGAGTATTCGGGAGACCCAGTACTTC. Translation: CASSFTSGSIRETQYF.

There are many counts of this clonotype. The chain is built from TRBV10-3 and TRBJ2-3; the D gene is possibly TRBD2 (5 bases). V was pared by 2 bases and J by 8 bases, with 11 bases between. CDR3 length: 13 amino acids. Germline V gives CDR1 ENHRY, CDR2 SYGVKD. The CDR3 reads CAISELEGGTQYF. DNA for the CDR3: TGTGCCATCAGTGAGCTTGAGGGCGGTACGCAGTATTTT.